This T cell receptor (beta chain) was identified during a study of cytomegalovirus exposure and HLA in healthy donors. Study context: The approximately 120 validation repertoires matched the 666 first-cohort repertoires in platform, a later analysis reported.

This clone was recorded once. What it binds is unknown. Assay used: immunoSEQ multiplex PCR; TCRdb lists only in-frame clones, some missing. The profile shows around 150,000 clones, 96% of them singletons. Study results and limitations: In a later analysis, first-cohort TCR clusters were found to tend to co-occur in the 100 to 150 validation repertoires. The listing of roughly 160 TCR beta chains classed them as cytomegalovirus-associated.

Separation from the 666-subject first cohort characterized the roughly 130-subject validation cohort, to which the donors belonged. The specimen sequenced was PBMCs. The source is a woman aged 18-30 years in good health and CMV-seronegative.

CDR3 DNA: TGCGCCAGCAGCGGGGGACAGGTCCTCTCTGGGGCCAACGTCCTGACTTTC. Translation: CASSGGQVLSGANVLTF. The chain joins TRBV5-1 to TRBJ2-6; 8 bases are a match to TRBD1. This CDR3 spans 17 amino acids. Losses at the gene ends were 4 bases for V and 0 bases for J; bases not matched to a gene: 6. Germline CDR1 reads SGHRS; CDR2 reads YFSETQ.